The TCR beta chain under discussion was sequenced for a study of cytomegalovirus exposure and HLA in healthy donors (dated by TCRdb to the late 2010s). General notes on the study: An earlier analysis of under 600 of the donors reported 250 to 350 Gb of sequence data and roughly 100 million unique TCR beta sequences from some 180 million T cells. An early release covering roughly 580 HLA-typed donors comprised 250 to 350 gigabases of sequencing data and approximately 85 million unique TCR sequences. Of the roughly 400 genotyped donors, roughly 80% fell in the genetic ancestry cluster associated with self-reported Caucasian donors. The study was designed to test whether signatures of past pathogen exposure could be identified by cataloging public T cell receptors. Using immunosequencing, the study profiled T cell repertoires from 550 to 750 subjects and related those repertoires to cytomegalovirus serostatus. Along with the approximately 650-subject first cohort, a separate validation cohort of around 120 different subjects was used. To predict cytomegalovirus infection status, the study combined high-throughput TCR immunosequencing, statistical association of individual TCRs with disease status, and machine learning. A later analysis re-examined previously published TCR beta repertoires from roughly 720 donors and added high-resolution HLA genotyping to investigate patterns of TCR occurrence. Rather than drawing on any new phenotypic data, the later analysis identified candidate immune exposures from TCR beta sequences and the way those sequences occurred across donors. An earlier analysis of around 640 of the donors used high-throughput TCR beta sequencing to judge whether each TCR beta V gene segment behaved as functional or pseudogenic. Donor age, sex, ethnicity and CMV serostatus were collected together with the repertoire data. Genome-wide SNP genotypes for about three fifths of the roughly 670 donors were used in a later genetic analysis, which treated that subset as a discovery cohort. All discovery cohort repertoires had been generated on a single sequencing platform. Both class I and class II loci were covered by HLA typing, at four-digit resolution. Typing coverage differed by locus: A, B, C, DRB1 and DQB1 were typed in about 629-630 donors, DQA1 in about 500, DPA1 in some 600, and DPB1 in roughly 470. Five DR-DQ haplotypes were treated as single units for association and clustering because of strong linkage in the cohort. Across around 400 genotyped donors of the cohort, an average of 235,054 unique TCR beta nucleotide sequences per donor were sequenced, and roughly a sixth of those sequences were non-productive. The investigation overall reported the following: This cohort had only TCR beta chains sequenced, and the lack of alpha or paired-chain data limited which features could be detected. Across donors, most TCR sequences were observed very rarely, whereas some public TCRs were present in many individuals. Because counts were too low, 15 or so rarely observed V segments, including chromosome 9 orphons, were excluded from the earlier analysis of 587 of the donors. A further reported finding was that TCR beta sequences accurately predicted the HLA-A and HLA-B alleles for most subjects in the first cohort. At a false discovery rate of 0.05, a later analysis linked about 17,000 TCR beta sequences to specific HLA alleles. Sequencing depth was assumed to be roughly uniform across donors in the presence/absence analyses, though that assumption may not hold. For the cohort, immune exposure information was limited to CMV serostatus. Broadly in line with IMGT annotations, most TCR beta V segments showed up in productive rearrangements about 87% or about 30% of the time in an earlier analysis of around 600 of the donors. In both the original and validation cohorts, the classifier was reported to diagnose cytomegalovirus status with high specificity and sensitivity. According to a later analysis, TCR association rates differed among HLA loci, with DRB1 alleles showing the most associated TCRs and HLA-C alleles showing the fewest. Because HLA typing was unavailable for some donors at each locus, only the typed subset was used in association tests. In a later genetic analysis, fewer N-insertions in productive TCRs were reported among donors in an Asian-associated ancestry cluster than the approximately 670-donor mean. A later analysis reported that several top co-occurrence clusters appeared linked to parvovirus B19, influenza, CMV and Epstein-Barr virus. A later analysis found that most CMV-associated TCR beta chains appeared HLA-restricted, with HLA associations seemingly driven largely by CMV exposure. The 87-base-pair reads could not distinguish some IMGT-functional V segments, including TRBV6-2 and TRBV6-3, so those segments were excluded. The study listed approximately 150 TCR beta chains as associated with cytomegalovirus. The authors suggested that the approach could potentially be extended to other disease states and immunological phenotypes. Strong co-occurrence of HLA alleles, especially DR and DQ, made assigning TCR associations to individual alleles difficult. Compared with equally common non-associated chains, HLA-associated TCR beta chains in a later analysis were more clonally expanded and had lower generation probabilities. In a later genetic analysis, a missense DCLRE1C variant was associated with V-gene and J-gene trimming of TCR beta chains, and the association was replicated in an independent cohort. In vitro tests confirmed that three of the cytomegalovirus-associated TCR beta chains recognize cytomegalovirus antigens. Correlated functional status among segregating V segments might reflect linkage disequilibrium, but an unknown experimental factor could not be ruled out. A cluster of highly shared sequence variants was judged likely to be a technical artifact of the sequencing pipeline.

Taken from the germline V gene, the CDR1 and CDR2 loops are LGHNA and YSLEER. The CDR3, cysteine through phenylalanine, is 13 amino acids long. Only CDR3 DNA remains: 39 bases, in frame from the first base. The junction shows trimming of 0 bases on V and 5 bases on J, plus 6 bases between the germline ends. Comment on this clone: There is no known antigen for this receptor. Base qualities are not at hand, and no much larger clone is one base apart.

The library relied on the immunoSEQ multiplex PCR assay. For the multiplex PCR, a mixture combining 60 forward primers for TCR Vbeta segments and 13 reverse primers for TCR Jbeta segments was used. The CDR3 region of rearranged TCR beta genes was amplified from genomic DNA by a multiplex PCR assay. The Illumina HiSeq System was used to sequence the amplified TCR beta libraries as 87-base-pair reads. On the study's bioinformatics: Across the 500 to 850 repertoires, a later analysis counted about 81 million unique TCR beta chains, approximately 10 million of which were shared by at least two donors. A nearest-neighbor algorithm error-corrected the raw reads and collapsed the reads into unique sequences, merging closely related sequences to remove PCR and sequencing errors. CDR3 sequences were aligned to IMGT reference sequences to assign V, D and J gene segments. For a sequence to be retained, a match of at least six nucleotides was required to both a V gene segment and a J gene segment. A rearrangement was called productive if the CDR3 had no stop codons and remained in frame with V and J, and every other rearrangement was called non-productive. CDR3 was defined according to IMGT convention as the region running from the second conserved V-encoded cysteine to the conserved J-encoded phenylalanine. The earlier analysis of 450 to 750 of the donors excluded any sequence lacking an unambiguous match to a single V gene segment. In an earlier analysis of a few hundred of the donors, V segments were called functional above 56.7% productive rearrangements and were called segregating when the between-donor standard deviation exceeded 5%. To diagnose cytomegalovirus status from the catalog of TCR beta chain sequences, a statistical classification framework was built. A later analysis assigned V and J genes by comparing TCR nucleotide sequences with IMGT/GENE-DB human TR gene sequences. The TCRdist pipeline was used in a later analysis to assign CDR3 sequences and most-parsimonious VDJ recombination scenarios. In a later analysis, each TCR beta chain was defined by its CDR3 amino acid sequence together with its V-gene family, and reads without a unique V-gene family were excluded. In a later analysis, 550 to 650 highly shared, low-generation-probability nucleotide sequences were removed to address suspected cross-contamination and a sequencing artifact. In a later analysis, a clonal expansion index for each public chain was calculated from normalized within-repertoire ranks of inferred template counts. A later analysis computed generation probabilities with a VDJ recombination model fitted to out-of-frame rearrangements, and checked the results against IGoR. A later analysis scored TCR-TCR, TCR-HLA and TCR-CMV co-occurrence with hypergeometric tests, applying a repertoire-size bias correction to TCR pairs. To estimate false discovery rates, a later analysis permuted the HLA or CMV assignments 20 times. A later analysis grouped co-occurring TCRs with DBSCAN, adding TCRdist sequence similarity when clustering within HLA-allele-positive subsets. Repertoires with fewer than 30,000 or more than 120,000 public chains were left out of co-occurrence clustering, as were four to six repertoires with anomalous nucleotide sharing. TCRdb took over this immuneACCESS table, retaining in-frame rearrangements with V and J assigned. Such tables are incomplete; in checked studies, under half of the missing clones stem from an unresolved V gene, and the remainder is unexplained. That table supplies the V and J calls and clone size; D and trimming were determined from the DNA. The sample includes roughly 100,000 clones, with more than 75% observed a single time. About a tenth of the sample is taken by the ten largest.

The cohort comprised around 690 healthy bone marrow donors. At the time of sampling, every cohort member was nominally healthy, though immune exposures that went unrecorded were likely present. The donor was CMV seropositive and belonged to the group of 250 to 300 seropositive cohort members. Every donor gave a peripheral blood sample, and the peripheral blood mononuclear cells from that sample were used for TCR beta sequencing. The Qiagen DNeasy Blood Extraction Kit was used to extract genomic DNA from the blood cell samples. The sample consisted of PBMCs. This clonotype was sampled from a woman under 30 in good health and CMV-seropositive. Recombination connected TRBV4-3 to TRBJ2-3; the D gene is not confidently resolved. The nucleotide sequence reads as follows: TGCGCCAGCAGCCAAGATCGCGGAGATACGCAGTATTTT. The resulting protein is CASSQDRGDTQYF.